These T cell receptor beta chains were read from a single sample in a study of cytomegalovirus exposure and HLA in healthy donors. The table came from immunoSEQ multiplex PCR; TCRdb's copy has only in-frame clones and leaves some out. This sample yields 85,000 to 130,000 clones, of which around 79% are seen a single time; roughly 3.9% belongs to the top ten. Sequencing input: PBMCs. The receptors here all came from a man aged 60-69 years in good health and CMV-seronegative. Each CDR3 is given with its conserved first and last residue. Fields, in order: CDR3 length, clone size, V gene, J gene, D gene, CDR3 DNA, CDR3 protein. D genes are given only for firm matches. Clone size appears in some rows only: once, few, many, or a class for an expanded clone.

>15|once|TRBV9|TRBJ2-5|TRBD2
TGTGCCAGCAGTGGACCGGGACTAGGTTCCCCAACCCAGTACTTC
CASSGPGLGSPTQYF
>16|few|TRBV5-5|TRBJ2-1|TRBD1
TGTGCCAGCAGCCATATAGGCGGGACAGGGGTCAATGAGCAGTTCTTC
CASSHIGGTGVNEQFF
>13|-|TRBV6-1|TRBJ2-1|TRBD1
TGTGCCAGCAAACAGGGGGGTGGGAATGAGCAGTTCTTC
CASKQGGGNEQFF
>13|-|TRBV2|TRBJ2-5|-
TGTGCCAGCAGTGAGACACAGGAAGAGACCCAGTACTTC
CASSETQEETQYF
>15|-|TRBV11-1|TRBJ2-7|-
TGTGCCAGCAGCTCTATTCGAGACAATCCTTACGAGCAGTACTTC
CASSSIRDNPYEQYF
>16|-|TRBV4-1|TRBJ1-4|TRBD1
TGCGCCAGCAGCCAAGGCGGACAGGCTTCTAATGAAAAACTGTTTTTT
CASSQGGQASNEKLFF
>15|few|TRBV6-6|TRBJ2-5|TRBD2
TGTGCCAGCAGTTCCACGCGGGGGGTACAAGAGACCCAGTACTTC
CASSSTRGVQETQYF
>14|-|TRBV14|TRBJ1-4|TRBD1
TGTGCCAGCAGGCCTACAGGGGCCCTAGGGAAGCTGTTTTTT
CASRPTGALGKLFF
>13|few|TRBV7-2|TRBJ2-1|TRBD1
TGTGCCAGCAGCGACCGGACAGGGATTGGGGCCTTCTTC
CASSDRTGIGAFF
>14|-|TRBV6-5|TRBJ1-4|TRBD1
TGTGCCAGCAGTTACGGGGACAGGGGACGGAAACTGTTTTTT
CASSYGDRGRKLFF
>13|-|TRBV5-4|TRBJ2-5|-
TGTGCCAGCAGCTCCGGGGGAAAGGAGACCCAGTACTTC
CASSSGGKETQYF
>14|-|TRBV7-2|TRBJ1-2|-
TGTGCCAGCAGCTCTCGGCAGGGATTGGATGGCTACACCTTC
CASSSRQGLDGYTF
>15|-|TRBV21-1|TRBJ1-1|-
TGTGCCTCGAGGGGACAGGGCCCTATGAACACTGAAGCTTTCTTT
CASRGQGPMNTEAFF
>14|-|TRBV5-1|TRBJ2-1|TRBD2
TGCGCCAGCAGCCCAGGGACTAGCGAGAATGAGCAGTTCTTC
CASSPGTSENEQFF
>16|-|TRBV9|TRBJ1-6|TRBD1
TGTGCCAGCAGCGACAGGGGAAACTCCTATAATTCACCCCTCCACTTT
CASSDRGNSYNSPLHF
>13|-|TRBV5-1|TRBJ2-7|-
TGCGCCAGCAGCGAACAGCCCTCCTACGAGCAGTACTTC
CASSEQPSYEQYF
>14|-|TRBV25-1|TRBJ2-7|TRBD1
TGTGCCAGCAGTGAAGACAGGGGGCCCTACGAGCAGTACTTC
CASSEDRGPYEQYF
>15|-|TRBV5-1|TRBJ2-2|-
TGCGCCAGCATCCCCGGGGGTGGTGATGGCGGGGAGCTGTTTTTT
CASIPGGGDGGELFF
>15|-|TRBV5-1|TRBJ1-1|TRBD1
TGCGCCAGCAGCCCACGGACAGGGGGGTACACTGAAGCTTTCTTT
CASSPRTGGYTEAFF
>14|-|TRBV7-2|TRBJ1-4|-
TGTGCCAGCAGCCAGGGAGGGGGAAGTGAAAAACTGTTTTTT
CASSQGGGSEKLFF
>16|once|TRBV25-1|TRBJ2-5|TRBD2
TGTGCCAGCAGCAGTGGCGGGACTAGCGGGGCGGAGACCCAGTACTTC
CASSSGGTSGAETQYF
>19|-|TRBV9|TRBJ2-5|TRBD1
TGTGCCAGCAGCGGTCGCCTTGGACAGGGGGCAAAAGAAGGAGAGACCCAGTACTTC
CASSGRLGQGAKEGETQYF
>16|-|TRBV6-6|TRBJ2-6|TRBD2
TGTGCCAGCAAGGCGGGGGGGTTTTTTGGGGCCAACGTCCTGACTTTC
CASKAGGFFGANVLTF
>19|few|TRBV19|TRBJ2-1|TRBD2
TGTGCCAGTAGCCCCTTTGTGGGGGTAGCGGGGGGCAAATACAATGAGCAGTTCTTC
CASSPFVGVAGGKYNEQFF
>16|once|TRBV2|TRBJ1-6|-
TGTGCCAGCAGTGAAGAGAGGGGAGGTTGGAATTCACCCCTCCACTTT
CASSEERGGWNSPLHF
>15|-|TRBV30|TRBJ1-6|TRBD1
TGTGCCTGGGGTACCGGGACAGGGGGGAATTCACCCCTCCACTTT
CAWGTGTGGNSPLHF
>14|-|TRBV21-1|TRBJ2-3|-
TGTGCCAGCAGCAAGGGGGGAAGCACAGATACGCAGTATTTT
CASSKGGSTDTQYF
>15|few|TRBV4-1|TRBJ1-2|TRBD1
TGCGCCAGCAGCCAAGCTCATACAGGGGGCGGGGGCTACACCTTC
CASSQAHTGGGGYTF
>19|-|TRBV11-2|TRBJ2-5|-
TGTGCCAGCAGCACCAAGGGCCCGAGGGCAGGGGTTGTTTCGGAGACCCAGTACTTC
CASSTKGPRAGVVSETQYF
>16|-|TRBV7-9|TRBJ1-1|-
TGTGCCAGCAGCCCGAACAGGGTCCTCATGAACACTGAAGCTTTCTTT
CASSPNRVLMNTEAFF
>15|once|TRBV6-1|TRBJ2-5|-
TGTGCCAGCAGTGATGCGCTCACCGCACCGGGGACCCAGTACTTC
CASSDALTAPGTQYF
>17|-|TRBV7-3|TRBJ2-2|-
TGTGCCAGCAGCTTAATGGGATCCGGGACATGGGCCGGGGAGCTGTTTTTT
CASSLMGSGTWAGELFF
>14|-|TRBV5-1|TRBJ2-3|-
TGCGCCAGCAGCTTGGTTGGTAGTCCAGATACGCAGTATTTT
CASSLVGSPDTQYF
>16|-|TRBV7-2|TRBJ2-1|-
TGTGCCAGCAGCTTAGAGGGGCTTAGCTCCTACAATGAGCAGTTCTTC
CASSLEGLSSYNEQFF
>13|-|TRBV6-6|TRBJ1-1|-
TGTGCCAGCAGCCGCAGGCTGAACACTGAAGCTTTCTTT
CASSRRLNTEAFF
>13|-|TRBV7-6|TRBJ2-1|-
TGTGCCAGCAGCTTAGGGCCAGGCAATGAGCAGTTCTTC
CASSLGPGNEQFF
>15|-|TRBV6-5|TRBJ2-7|-
TGTGCCAGCAGTTTGTCAGGGTTTGAGTCTTACGAGCAGTACTTC
CASSLSGFESYEQYF
>14|-|TRBV4-2|TRBJ1-4|-
TGTGCCAGCAGCCAAGGGGTGAGGAATGAAAAACTGTTTTTT
CASSQGVRNEKLFF
>14|-|TRBV5-8|TRBJ1-2|-
TGTGCCAGCAGCTTGGAGAGATCCTCTTATGGCTACACCTTC
CASSLERSSYGYTF
>14|-|TRBV27|TRBJ1-1|-
TGTGCCAGCAGTTTAGAAAGGGGGAACACTGAAGCTTTCTTT
CASSLERGNTEAFF
>18|-|TRBV7-2|TRBJ2-3|TRBD2
TGTGCCAGCAGCTTTCAACCATCACTAGCGGGGGACCCAGATACGCAGTATTTT
CASSFQPSLAGDPDTQYF
>15|-|TRBV4-1|TRBJ2-5|TRBD2
TGCGCCAGCAAGGTAGCGTTAGCGGGCCTGGAGACCCAGTACTTC
CASKVALAGLETQYF
>14|-|TRBV7-9|TRBJ2-7|-
TGTGCCAGCAGCTTAGCCCAGACATCCTACGAGCAGTACTTC
CASSLAQTSYEQYF
>13|-|TRBV19|TRBJ1-6|TRBD1
TGTGCCAGTCACCGACAGGGCGGATCACCCCTCCACTTT
CASHRQGGSPLHF
>16|-|TRBV19|TRBJ1-3|TRBD1
TGTGCCAGCCGGCCCACCGGGACAGTCTCTGGAAACACCATATATTTT
CASRPTGTVSGNTIYF
>16|-|TRBV19|TRBJ1-5|TRBD1
TGTGCCAGCGGAGACAGGGGGCGCGGCGGGAATCAGCCCCAGCATTTT
CASGDRGRGGNQPQHF
>15|-|TRBV7-8|TRBJ1-5|-
TGTGCCAGCAGCTTAATGACAACACCTTATCAGCCCCAGCATTTT
CASSLMTTPYQPQHF
>14|-|TRBV7-2|TRBJ1-4|TRBD1
TGTGCCAGCAGCCTGACAGGGGGCGTTGAAAAACTGTTTTTT
CASSLTGGVEKLFF